The rows below give T cell receptor beta chains drawn from one sample of a study of neurological immune-mediated disorders. TCRdb re-called the 5' RACE reads with MiXCR, one entry per CDR3 protein. The sample shows some 70,000 distinct CDR3 sequences, almost 3.5% of them seen only once. The specimen was PBMCs. The source of these receptors is a man in his forties with multiple sclerosis. Each CDR3 is given with its conserved first and last residue.

TRBV5-1,CASSLVAGGENEQFF
TRBV20-1,CSAEGLLAGLNF
TRBV20-1,CSASIQGSGNTIYF
TRBV20-1,CSARGGAGLEAFF
TRBV6-1,CASSWQPGGQLNTEAFF
TRBV5-1,CASSLDRIEEGYTF
TRBV7-6,CASSLVLLAADNEQFF
TRBV20-1,CSAPTGLLTDTQYF
TRBV5-6,CASSSPGQADTQYF
TRBV27,CASSISGMNTEAFF
TRBV5-1,CASSLGMYQETQYF
TRBV5-1,CASSLEPGQGAHRGELFF
TRBV20-1,CSARDLATVATNEKLFF
TRBV29-1,CSVEGGRVGNTIYF
TRBV5-1,CASSATSGIFHEQYF
TRBV2,CASSERDPMNTEAFF
TRBV12-3/TRBV12-4,CASRIPGLANEQFF
TRBV20-1,CSASRASGNTEQYF
TRBV14,CASSHLRQGQQYF
TRBV7-8,CASSTQSRGNTEAFF
TRBV7-2,CASNRPTLNEQFF
TRBV5-1,CASSLTGEGTEAFF
TRBV25-1,CASSKPSGLPNYGYTF
TRBV7-9,CASSLPSAYTQYF
TRBV3-1,CASSQEAWDQPQHF
TRBV19,CASSVQVYNSPLHF
TRBV3-1,CASSQGNWLAGTDTQYF
TRBV11-2,CASSLGQRSTEAFF
TRBV29-1,CSVLTGPNTEAFF
TRBV5-1,CASSLLGSLNEKLFF
TRBV20-1,CSASLARVDQPQHF
TRBV20-1,CSAQPISGNTIYF
TRBV5-1,CASSGDPRNTEAFF
TRBV12-3/TRBV12-4,CASSQGQNYGYTF
TRBV6-2/TRBV6-3,CASSYSIISGNQPQHF
TRBV29-1,CSVRTWLDGTQYF
TRBV5-5,CASSSSGAPYEQYF
TRBV5-6,CASSTDRLISGANVLTF
TRBV20-1,CSARGASAQGGYTF
TRBV5-1,CASSYFGTRGSNEQFF
TRBV5-1,CASSLGARQAEQFF
TRBV7-3,CDSSTGGDIQYF
TRBV12-3/TRBV12-4,CASSLHSYEQYF
TRBV24-1,CAASQGDTQYF
TRBV20-1,CSARNKDYEQYF
TRBV12-3/TRBV12-4,CASSPWGPGANVLTF
TRBV20-1,CSARGDTGELFF
TRBV20-1,CSARDARGDTGELFF
TRBV29-1,CSVEGISSGSTDTQYF